Listed below are T cell receptor beta chains from one sample, sequenced in a study of cytomegalovirus exposure and HLA in healthy donors. This table comes from immunoSEQ multiplex PCR, and its TCRdb copy is limited to in-frame clones, with some not included. The table includes 90,000 to 120,000 clones, 76% detected once. Source material: PBMCs. These receptors were taken from a woman between 45 and 60 years old in good health and CMV-seropositive. The CDR3 runs from the conserved cysteine through the conserved F or W. Fields, in order: clone size, D gene, V gene, J gene, CDR3 DNA, CDR3 protein. D genes are given only for firm matches. Clone size, where shown, is once, few, many, or a class for clones that have expanded.

.	TRBD1	TRBV19	TRBJ1-1	TGTGCCAGTAGTATCTCGACAGGGCAAGCTTTCTTT	CASSISTGQAFF
few	TRBD1	TRBV2	TRBJ1-2	TGTGCCAGCACATTTCGGACAGGAGGATTATATGGCTACACCTTC	CASTFRTGGLYGYTF
few	.	TRBV5-4	TRBJ2-7	TGTGCCACAACTAGGTCTGGGTCCTACGAGCAGTACTTC	CATTRSGSYEQYF
.	TRBD2	TRBV5-4	TRBJ2-1	TGTGCCAGCAGCCGGCGGGAGATAGCGGGAACTACCAATGAGCAGTTCTTC	CASSRREIAGTTNEQFF
.	TRBD1	TRBV29-1	TRBJ1-1	TGCAGCGCCCGGACAGGCCCCGAGGCGACTGAAGCTTTCTTT	CSARTGPEATEAFF
.	TRBD1	TRBV2	TRBJ2-1	TGTGCCAGCAGTGCGGGGACAGCCTACAATGAGCAGTTCTTC	CASSAGTAYNEQFF
.	TRBD2	TRBV19	TRBJ2-7	TGTGCCAGTAGTATCCGGGCGGGAGGGCCCACTGCCATCTCCTACGAGCAGTACTTC	CASSIRAGGPTAISYEQYF
.	.	TRBV5-1	TRBJ1-6	TGCGCCAGCAGCTCAGGGGTCAGGGATTCACCCCTCCACTTT	CASSSGVRDSPLHF
once	.	TRBV29-1	TRBJ2-7	TGCAGCGTTGTGGGGGACAACCCATACGAGCAGTACTTC	CSVVGDNPYEQYF
.	.	TRBV27	TRBJ2-4	TGTGCCAGCAGTTCACCCAGGGTGGAACCAATAGCCAAAAACATTCAGTACTTC	CASSSPRVEPIAKNIQYF
few	.	TRBV9	TRBJ1-3	TGTGCCAGCAGCGTAAACAGTGTGTCATCTGGAAACACCATATATTTT	CASSVNSVSSGNTIYF
.	TRBD1	TRBV5-4	TRBJ2-7	TGTGCCAGCAGCTCGCCGGGACAGTCGTTCGACGAGCAGTACTTC	CASSSPGQSFDEQYF
.	.	TRBV4-1	TRBJ1-4	TGCGCCAGCAGCCAAGTGGGGAGTGAAAAACTGTTTTTT	CASSQVGSEKLFF
.	.	TRBV15	TRBJ1-1	TGTGCCACCAGCAGAGGCGACAGCGTAATCTACACTGAAGCTTTCTTT	CATSRGDSVIYTEAFF
.	TRBD2	TRBV7-3	TRBJ2-2	TGTGCCAGCAGCCCCGGGGTCCGGGGGGCGAACACCGGGGAGCTGTTTTTT	CASSPGVRGANTGELFF
.	TRBD2	TRBV7-9	TRBJ2-5	TGTGCCAGCAGTCGTGGGACTAGCGGGGGTCGGGAGACCCAGTACTTC	CASSRGTSGGRETQYF
.	.	TRBV5-1	TRBJ1-2	TGCGCCAGCAGCTTGGGACACGGCTACACCTTC	CASSLGHGYTF
.	.	TRBV21-1	TRBJ2-5	TGTGCCAGCAGCAAAGCCCTTTTTCCAACCGCGGAGACCCAGTACTTC	CASSKALFPTAETQYF